The 20 T cell receptor beta chains given below trace back to one sample, sequenced in a study of regulatory T cells in long-lasting Graves disease (dated by TCRdb to the early 2020s). Library prep was done by multiplex PCR. Instrument on record: Illumina HiSeq 4000. To build TCR beta libraries, CDR3 regions were amplified by Arm-PCR using iRepertoire HTBI primers. TCRdb reprocessed the public reads (quality trimming at Q25 with fastp, clone calling with MiXCR) and kept in-frame beta chains. Rows merge per CDR3 protein into single entries with the most common DNA and genes. The sample profile shows approximately 350,000 distinct CDR3 sequences; approximately 10% of them were found once. The top ten constitute approximately 19% of the sample. Per the publication, the time point label means: newly diagnosed GD, antithyroid drugs for less than 3 months. For both TCR sequencing and RNA sequencing, RNA was extracted from PBMCs using TRIzol.

These data also formed part of another study, on T cells in Graves' hyperthyroidism and ophthalmopathy.

The sample in question was peripheral blood mononuclear cells (PBMCs), obtained at new diagnosis, from a patient treated with antithyroid drugs. These receptors originate from a woman aged 18 to 35 with Graves disease. Donor details come from another sample of the same person, matched by shared clones.

This clonotype was observed a few times. This chain connects TRBV5-1 to TRBJ1-5; D not resolved. The CDR3 spans 14 residues. Germline CDR1 SGHRS, CDR2 YFSETQ. V was clipped by 4 bases and J by 7 bases, with 15 bases between them. In DNA form, the CDR3 reads TGCGCCAGCAGCCCTTCCTCGGGGAACCAGCCCCAGCATTTT. Translated, it gives CASSPSSGNQPQHF.

This clonotype appeared many times. The chain has TRBV7-2 and TRBJ2-7; the match to TRBD1 covers 9 bases. V lost 5 bases, J lost 7 bases, and 9 bases stayed unmatched. Germline CDR1 and CDR2: SGHTA and FQGNSA. The CDR3 spans 14 residues. CDR3: CASSGRGQGNEQYF. The CDR3 DNA reads as TGTGCCAGCAGCGGCAGAGGACAGGGGAATGAGCAGTACTTC.

This clonotype was seen ten or more times. This chain connects TRBV12-3 or TRBV12-4 to TRBJ2-7, with D unclear. Trimming cost V 0 bases and J 3 bases, with 9 bases left between them. The CDR3 is made up of 14 amino acids. The CDR3 coding sequence is TGTGCCAGCAGTTTAGCGGGAACTCGCTACGAGCAGTACTTC. It specifies CASSLAGTRYEQYF.

This clonotype was detected once. This sequence joins TRBV27 and TRBJ2-2, with TRBD2 matching over 12 bases. V was clipped by 2 bases and J by 5 bases; unmatched bases: 6. The CDR3 contains 17 residues. The germline V gene encodes CDR1 MNHEY and CDR2 SMNVEV (reference sequence). CDR3 coding DNA: TGTGCCAGCAGTTTACTAGCGGGAGGGCCAGGAACCGGGGAGCTGTTTTTT. This gives the protein CASSLLAGGPGTGELFF.

The V and J genes are TRBV19 and TRBJ1-5; D gene uncertain. CDR1 and CDR2 (germline): LNHDA, SQIVND (reference sequence). V shed 2 bases and J shed 4 bases, with 3 bases lying between them. This CDR3 is 12 amino acids long. CDR3 DNA: TGTGCCAGTAGTATATTAAATCAGCCCCAGCATTTT. It yields the protein CASSILNQPQHF.

The V call is TRBV19, the J call TRBJ2-1; no definite D call. The CDR3 extends over 14 amino acids. Germline loops: CDR1 LNHDA, CDR2 SQIVND (reference sequence). V was trimmed by 8 bases and J by 7 bases, leaving 18 bases between them. For the CDR3, the DNA is TGTGCCAGTTCTGGGCTCTCCGGGTGGAATGAGCAGTTCTTC. This encodes CASSGLSGWNEQFF.

This clonotype was observed a handful of times. The chain recombines TRBV24-1 with TRBJ2-1, with unresolved D. Germline V gene sequence: CDR1 KGHDR, CDR2 SFDVKD. Trimming left V 2 bases short and J 11 bases short, with 9 bases between. The CDR3 contains 12 residues. The CDR3 coding sequence is TGTGCCACCAGTGATTCTGGGTATCAGCAGTTCTTC. Amino acid sequence: CATSDSGYQQFF.

V usage is TRBV4-1 and J usage is TRBJ1-1, with unresolved D. The CDR3 is 17 amino acids. The V gene lost 0 bases and the J gene lost 2 bases, with 16 bases spanning the gap. Per the germline V gene, CDR1 is MGHRA and CDR2 is YSYEKL. The CDR3 sequence: CASSQDSRVAVNTEAFF. CDR3 in DNA: TGCGCCAGCAGCCAAGATTCGCGGGTCGCCGTCAACACTGAAGCTTTCTTT.

Many counts were recorded for this clonotype. DNA of the CDR3: TGTGCCAGCAGTTTAGCAGCGGGGGGGGGCTACGAGCAGTACGTC. Translation gives CASSLAAGGGYEQYV. J is TRBJ2-7 and V is TRBV27; 10 nucleotides agree with TRBD2. The germline V gene encodes CDR1 MNHEY and CDR2 SMNVEV (reference sequence). Unmatched junction bases numbered 4, after V lost 2 bases and J lost 3 bases. The CDR3 length is 15 residues.

The V call is TRBV28, the J call TRBJ1-2; D remains ambiguous. The CDR3 spans 12 residues. Trimming removed 5 bases from V and 8 bases from J, with 12 bases in between. The germline gives CDR1 MDHEN, CDR2 SYDVKM. The CDR3 bases are TGTGCCAGCAGTCCTCGGATGACAGGCTACACCTTC. Encoded protein: CASSPRMTGYTF.

Remarks on this clonotype: A much larger clone is a single base away; this may be a read error. This chain connects TRBV2 to TRBJ2-5; weak D call: TRBD1 (5 bases). The CDR3 spans 17 residues. The germline V gene encodes CDR1 SNHLY and CDR2 FYNNEI. The ends were cut back, 6 bases at V and 5 bases at J, with 25 bases in the middle. This CDR3 reads CASSYPRVRTQKETQYF. The CDR3 DNA sequence: TGTGCCAGCAGCTACCCCCGGGTCCGGACACAGAAGGAGACCCAGTACTTC.

This clonotype came up many times. The chain combines TRBV2 with TRBJ1-2, with unresolved D. The CDR3 contains 12 residues. Germline V gene sequence: CDR1 SNHLY, CDR2 FYNNEI. Deletions cut 6 bases from V and 0 bases from J, with 5 bases between. CDR3 DNA: TGTGCCAGCAGCCCGACTAACTATGGCTACACCTTC. This sequence encodes CASSPTNYGYTF.

This clonotype was picked up many times. The chain uses TRBV6-1 and TRBJ2-1; D gene ambiguous. Germline V gene sequence: CDR1 MNHNS, CDR2 SASEGT. Trimming pared 6 bases from V and 8 bases from J, leaving 17 bases between. The CDR3 is 14 amino acids. As DNA, the CDR3 is TGTGCCAGCAGAAGCCGTCTAATAGCTTATGAGCAGTTCTTC. Amino acid sequence: CASRSRLIAYEQFF.

This clonotype showed up many times. This chain uses TRBV11-2 with TRBJ2-7, with D maybe TRBD1 (5 bases). The germline CDR1 and CDR2 sequences are SGHAT and FQNNGV. The V and J ends lost 5 bases and 3 bases respectively, with 14 bases between them. The CDR3 extends over 14 amino acids. CDR3 bases: TGTGCCAGCAGCCCGATGTTACAGGACTACGAGCAGTACTTC. Protein: CASSPMLQDYEQYF.

A note on this clonotype: The junction shows a germline mismatch at one end, possibly a read error. The chain uses TRBV7-2 and TRBJ2-5; either TRBD1 or TRBD2 may supply D (6 bases each). The CDR3 consists of 17 residues. CDR1 and CDR2 (germline): SGHTA, FQGNSA. CDR3 coding DNA: TGTGCCAGCAGCTTAAGGAGGGGGAGGCTCCCACAAGGGACCCAGTACTTC. This translates into CASSLRRGRLPQGTQYF. Filled out from reference TRBV7-2 and TRBJ2-5, the complete variable domain reads GAGVSQSPSNKVTEKGKDVELRCDPISGHTALYWYRQSLGQGLEFLIYFQGNSAPDKSGLPSDRFSAERTGGSVSTLTIQRTQQEDSAVYLCASSLRRGRLPQGTQYFGPGTRLLVL.

This clonotype was seen repeatedly, ten times or more. The chain links TRBV27 to TRBJ2-1, with TRBD2 matching 10 bases. Per germline, CDR1 MNHEY and CDR2 SMNVEV (reference sequence). The junction had 10 bases not matched to a gene; V was cut back by 6 bases and J by 8 bases. The CDR3 is 15 residues long. DNA of the CDR3: TGTGCCAGCAGGCCGATAGCGGGGGGCATCCATGAGCAGTTCTTC. It translates to CASRPIAGGIHEQFF.

This clonotype was recorded many times. The gene calls are TRBV28 and TRBJ2-3; no definite D call. Germline V CDR1 and CDR2: MDHEN, SYDVKM. There are 14 residues in the CDR3. V shed 3 bases and J shed 0 bases, with 7 bases lying between them. CDR3 region: CASSLVASTDTQYF. In nucleotides, the CDR3 is TGTGCCAGCAGTTTGGTCGCTAGCACAGATACGCAGTATTTT.

The rearrangement joins TRBV12-3 or TRBV12-4 to TRBJ2-3; 7 bases line up with TRBD1. The CDR3 length is 14 residues. Germline trimming cut 6 bases from V and 0 bases from J; bases unmatched to any gene: 3. The CDR3 sequence: CASRTGLSTDTQYF. CDR3 nucleotides: TGTGCCAGCAGGACAGGGCTTAGCACAGATACGCAGTATTTT.

This clonotype was observed at least ten times. The J gene is TRBJ2-5, the V gene TRBV7-2, with TRBD1 matching over 11 bases. Germline CDR1 is SGHTA and CDR2 is FQGNSA. CDR3 length: 16 amino acids. The J segment lost 7 bases and the V segment lost 5 bases, leaving 12 bases of the junction unmatched. CDR3 protein: CASSPLPDRGHGTQYF. The CDR3 DNA reads TGTGCCAGCAGCCCACTTCCGGACAGGGGGCATGGGACCCAGTACTTC. Together with reference TRBV7-2 and TRBJ2-5, the CDR3 gives the full variable domain: GAGVSQSPSNKVTEKGKDVELRCDPISGHTALYWYRQSLGQGLEFLIYFQGNSAPDKSGLPSDRFSAERTGGSVSTLTIQRTQQEDSAVYLCASSPLPDRGHGTQYFGPGTRLLVL.

J is TRBJ2-3 and V is TRBV7-2, with TRBD1 identical over 9 bases. The CDR3 extends over 17 amino acids. After removal of 7 bases from V and 7 bases from J, the junction contained 18 bases not matched to a gene. Germline V gives CDR1 SGHTA, CDR2 FQGNSA. The CDR3 loop is CASTPRTRGQGENTQYF. The DNA for the CDR3 is TGTGCCAGCACCCCTCGTACCCGGGGACAGGGTGAAAATACGCAGTATTTT. The full variable domain, its missing parts supplied by reference TRBV7-2 and TRBJ2-3, is GAGVSQSPSNKVTEKGKDVELRCDPISGHTALYWYRQSLGQGLEFLIYFQGNSAPDKSGLPSDRFSAERTGGSVSTLTIQRTQQEDSAVYLCASTPRTRGQGENTQYFGPGTRLTVL.